These 6 T cell receptor beta chains were all obtained from the same sample, sequenced in a study of PD-L1 blockade in urothelial cancer. Here immunoSEQ multiplex PCR was the method, and the copy in TCRdb shows in-frame clones only, minus some. The sample lists some 51,000 clones, approximately 90% occurring once. Time point described: peripheral blood 6 weeks after treatment start. Sample: PBMCs, taken around atezolizumab (anti-PD-L1) treatment. The receptor set was obtained from a man in his 60s with urothelial cancer.

This clone was picked up a small number of times. This chain joins TRBV7-3 and TRBJ2-3; weak D call: TRBD2 (7 bases). The CDR3 is made up of 16 amino acids. Trimming cost V 7 bases and J 3 bases, with 20 bases left between them. CDR1 and CDR2 from the germline V gene are SGHTA and FQGTGA. This CDR3 is CASTERGGSRTDTQYF. The CDR3 DNA is TGTGCCAGCACCGAGAGGGGGGGCAGTCGGACAGATACGCAGTATTTT.

J is TRBJ2-3 and V is TRBV27; D is possibly TRBD2 (5 bases). The germline gives CDR1 MNHEY, CDR2 SMNVEV (reference sequence). With 5 bases removed from V and 5 bases from J, the gap between germline ends came to 11 bases. This CDR3 has 13 amino acids. CDR3 nucleotide sequence: TGTGCCAGCAGTCTCCGAGAGGGAGATACGCAGTATTTT. Encoded protein: CASSLREGDTQYF.

This clone was recorded only once. In DNA form, the CDR3 reads TGTGCCAGCAGCTTGGGTCAGGTCCGCTACACAGATACGCAGTATTTT. Amino acid sequence: CASSLGQVRYTDTQYF. This chain connects TRBV5-6 to TRBJ2-3, with no clear D. V lost 0 bases to trimming and J lost 2 bases, with 13 bases between them. The length of the CDR3 is 16 residues. CDR1 SGHDT and CDR2 YYEEEE come from the germline V gene.

The chain employs TRBV2 and TRBJ1-1, with 7 bases lining up with TRBD1. CDR3 length equals 13 residues. Germline CDR1 and CDR2: SNHLY and FYNNEI. V shed 6 bases, J shed 4 bases, and the junction held 5 bases outside the gene matches. CDR3 sequence reads: CASSADRATEAFF. The CDR3 DNA reads as TGTGCCAGCAGCGCCGACAGGGCCACTGAAGCTTTCTTT.

The chain combines TRBV7-8 with TRBJ2-1, with 11 bases aligning to TRBD2. Looked up from germline, CDR1 is SGHVS and CDR2 is FQNEAQ. The CDR3 spans 17 residues. V shed 5 bases and J 3 bases; nucleotides not matched to a gene: 9. The CDR3 DNA follows: TGTGCCAGCAGCACCGGTAGCGGGGGGGGATTCTACAATGAGCAGTTCTTC. As protein: CASSTGSGGGFYNEQFF.

The chain joins TRBV6-6 to TRBJ2-3; 8 bases are a match to TRBD2. This CDR3 spans 12 amino acids. Trimming took 8 bases from V and 5 from J; bases not matched to a gene: 3. The germline V gene encodes CDR1 MNHNY and CDR2 SVGAGI (reference sequence). The CDR3 coding sequence is TGTGCCAGCCGGGGGGGGCAAGATACGCAGTATTTT. This sequence encodes CASRGGQDTQYF.